These T cell receptor beta chains were read from a single sample in a study of blood T cells in healthy people across ages. TCRdb reanalysed the 5' RACE reads using MiXCR and keeps one entry per CDR3 protein. The sample includes more than 1,400,000 distinct CDR3 sequences, roughly 45% of them seen just once. What was sequenced was blood. The receptor source for this set is a woman aged 18-30 years in good health. Both conserved end residues are part of each CDR3. The D gene is left open where the match is weak. The size field is filled for only some rows; it gives once, few, many or a size class.

>TRBV6-6|TRBJ2-7|14|-|-
CASRSGTWGYERYF
TGTGCCAGCAGGTCCGGGACATGGGGCTACGAGCGGTACTTC
>TRBV5-1|TRBJ2-7|15|-|TRBD2
CASSLFSGSSYEQYF
TGCGCCAGCAGCTTGTTTAGCGGGAGCTCCTACGAGCAGTACTTC
>TRBV25-1|TRBJ2-1|15|few|-
CASSGQNLAYNEQFF
TGTGCCAGCAGTGGACAGAACTTAGCCTACAATGAGCAGTTCTTC
>TRBV5-1|TRBJ1-4|14|-|-
CASRPTEGREKLFF
TGCGCCAGCAGGCCGACGGAAGGGCGTGAAAAACTGTTTTTT
>TRBV20-1|TRBJ1-4|15|-|-
CSAGGLGLGDEKLFF
TGCAGTGCTGGAGGTCTCGGGCTCGGAGATGAAAAACTGTTTTTT
>TRBV24-1|TRBJ2-1|16|-|TRBD2
CATSGQSGSSYNEQFF
TGTGCCACCAGTGGTCAAAGCGGGAGCTCCTACAATGAGCAGTTCTTC
>TRBV4-1|TRBJ2-7|15|few|-
CASSQRGITAYEQYF
TGCGCCAGCAGCCAGAGGGGGATTACAGCCTACGAGCAGTACTTC
>TRBV27|TRBJ2-3|16|few|TRBD2
CASSFRLAGFRDTQYF
TGTGCCAGCAGTTTCCGACTAGCGGGGTTTAGAGATACGCAGTATTTT
>TRBV4-2|TRBJ2-7|15|-|TRBD2
CASSQDPSGNNEQYF
TGTGCCAGCAGCCAAGACCCTAGCGGCAACAATGAGCAGTACTTC
>TRBV4-1|TRBJ2-7|13|few|-
CASSQKSSYEQYF
TGCGCCAGCAGCCAAAAGAGCTCCTACGAGCAGTACTTC
>TRBV27|TRBJ1-1|11|few|-
CASREGGSAFF
TGTGCCAGCAGAGAAGGGGGATCGGCTTTCTTT
>TRBV10-3|TRBJ2-4|16|-|-
CAISDGGELAKNIQYF
TGTGCCATCAGTGACGGAGGCGAACTAGCCAAAAACATTCAGTACTTC
>TRBV20-1|TRBJ2-1|14|-|TRBD2
CSAIRGVFYNEQFF
TGCAGTGCTATCCGGGGGGTATTCTACAATGAGCAGTTCTTC
>TRBV14|TRBJ2-6|15|few|-
CASSITAGEGSVLTF
TGTGCCAGTAGCATTACGGCAGGGGAGGGCTCCGTCCTGACTTTC
>TRBV10-1|TRBJ2-7|15|-|TRBD1
CASSEGDSASYEQYF
TGCGCCAGCAGTGAAGGGGACAGTGCTTCCTACGAGCAGTACTTC
>TRBV4-1|TRBJ2-3|17|few|-
CASSQVPGGLSTDTQYF
TGCGCCAGCAGCCAAGTACCCGGGGGTCTTAGCACAGATACGCAGTATTTT
>TRBV11-1|TRBJ2-1|21|-|-
CASSFPLEVSGLHSQNNEQFF
TGTGCCAGCAGCTTCCCCTTAGAAGTGAGCGGACTACATTCACAAAACAATGAGCAGTTCTTC
>TRBV2|TRBJ2-1|14|-|TRBD2
CASRGGTSGDEQFF
TGTGCCAGCAGGGGGGGGACTAGCGGGGACGAGCAGTTCTTC
>TRBV25-1|TRBJ2-3|17|few|-
CASSEFRVEKGGDTQYF
TGTGCCAGCAGTGAATTTCGAGTGGAGAAAGGAGGGGATACGCAGTATTTT
>TRBV29-1|TRBJ2-3|13|-|-
CSVSGLVLDTQYF
TGCAGCGTTTCAGGTTTAGTATTAGATACGCAGTATTTT
>TRBV20-1|TRBJ1-6|13|-|TRBD1
CSARDTGDSPLHF
TGCAGTGCTAGGGACACAGGGGACTCACCCCTCCACTTT
>TRBV6-5|TRBJ2-7|16|few|TRBD2
CASHPTSGSSYNEQYF
TGTGCCAGCCACCCTACTAGCGGGAGCTCCTACAATGAGCAGTACTTC
>TRBV10-1|TRBJ2-7|17|-|-
CASSETEELQKAYEQYF
TGCGCCAGCAGTGAAACCGAGGAACTACAGAAGGCCTACGAGCAGTACTTC
>TRBV9|TRBJ2-1|19|few|-
CASSDTSSRTGISYNEQFF
TGTGCCAGCAGCGATACCTCAAGCCGGACGGGGATCTCCTACAATGAGCAGTTCTTC
>TRBV24-1|TRBJ2-3|15|once|-
CATSDTAASTDTQYF
TGTGCCACCAGTGATACAGCCGCGAGCACAGATACGCAGTATTTT
>TRBV9|TRBJ2-2|15|few|-
CASSVSSHSPGELFF
TGTGCCAGCAGCGTATCCTCACATAGCCCCGGGGAGCTGTTTTTT
>TRBV28|TRBJ1-2|15|-|TRBD1
CASSLVTGVKDGYTF
TGTGCCAGCAGTTTGGTAACAGGGGTTAAGGATGGCTACACCTTC
>TRBV20-1|TRBJ2-7|13|-|-
CSARDGPAYEQYF
TGCAGTGCTAGAGATGGGCCCGCCTACGAGCAGTACTTC
>TRBV4-1|TRBJ2-3|17|-|TRBD2
CASRVASGGRWADTQYF
TGCGCCAGCAGAGTAGCTAGCGGGGGAAGATGGGCAGATACGCAGTATTTT
>TRBV20-1|TRBJ2-7|13|-|-
CSAQFGATYEQYF
TGCAGTGCCCAGTTCGGGGCGACTTACGAGCAGTACTTC
>TRBV4-2|TRBJ2-3|13|-|-
CASSQSMADTQYF
TGTGCCAGCAGCCAATCGATGGCAGATACGCAGTATTTT
>TRBV19|TRBJ2-6|15|few|-
CASSRDISGANVLTF
TGTGCCAGCAGCCGGGACATCTCTGGGGCCAACGTCCTGACTTTC
>TRBV6-2/TRBV6-3|TRBJ2-2|13|few|-
CASSYGTTGELFF
TGTGCCAGCAGTTACGGGACTACCGGGGAGCTGTTTTTT
>TRBV12-3/TRBV12-4|TRBJ2-3|14|few|-
CASRPGQSTDTQYF
TGTGCCAGCAGACCCGGACAGTCCACAGATACGCAGTATTTT
>TRBV5-1|TRBJ2-1|16|few|TRBD2
CASSLSLAVPYNEQFF
TGCGCCAGCAGCTTGTCGCTAGCGGTCCCCTACAATGAGCAGTTCTTC
>TRBV5-4|TRBJ1-6|14|-|-
CASSLGRGVSPLHF
TGTGCCAGCAGCTTGGGACGGGGAGTTTCACCCCTCCACTTT
>TRBV6-1|TRBJ2-5|12|-|-
CASNERGQTQYF
TGTGCCAGCAATGAGAGGGGTCAGACCCAGTACTTC
>TRBV15|TRBJ2-1|15|few|-
CATSRDPVGGGEQFF
TGTGCCACCAGCAGAGATCCAGTCGGTGGCGGTGAGCAGTTCTTC
>TRBV6-4|TRBJ1-1|15|-|-
CASSGRTVMNTEAFF
TGTGCCAGCAGTGGGCGCACAGTCATGAACACTGAAGCTTTCTTT
>TRBV20-1|TRBJ2-5|14|-|-
CSASQQGWRETQYF
TGCAGTGCTAGTCAACAGGGTTGGCGAGAGACCCAGTACTTC
>TRBV7-9|TRBJ2-1|15|-|TRBD1
CASSSGQQALDEQFF
TGTGCCAGCAGCTCGGGACAGCAGGCCCTCGATGAGCAGTTCTTC
>TRBV5-1|TRBJ2-7|14|-|TRBD2
CASSSPSGGHEQYF
TGCGCCAGCAGCTCGCCTAGCGGGGGCCACGAGCAGTACTTC
>TRBV5-1|TRBJ2-5|15|-|TRBD1
CASSPQGARSETQYF
TGCGCCAGCAGCCCACAGGGGGCCAGGTCGGAGACCCAGTACTTC
>TRBV11-2|TRBJ2-1|16|-|TRBD1
CASRYSDRALGEEQFF
TGTGCCAGCAGGTACTCTGACAGGGCCTTAGGAGAGGAGCAGTTCTTC
>TRBV10-3|TRBJ1-1|13|-|-
CAIRGGSDTEAFF
TGTGCCATCAGGGGGGGTAGCGACACTGAAGCTTTCTTT
>TRBV9|TRBJ2-1|11|few|-
CASTTGTQQFF
TGTGCCAGCACCACAGGGACTCAGCAGTTCTTC